This paragraph reports one T cell receptor (beta chain). As handled by the study authors: Reference gene primer amplification gave estimated nucleated cell counts. Only in-frame clones appear in the TCRdb table, and some are missing; sequencing was by immunoSEQ multiplex PCR. The V and J calls and clone size come from that table; D and trimming were worked out from the DNA. Of 180,000 or so clones in the sample, 81% were seen once. This specimen belongs to a study of blood T cell repertoires in COVID-19. Overall study context: The United States, Italy and Spain were the sources of the acute and convalescent COVID-19 samples. From T cells, B-cell-depleted T cells, or PBMCs came the material, which was cDNA or gDNA.

Germline V gene sequence: CDR1 SGHNT, CDR2 YYREEE (reference sequence). The CDR3 has 14 residues. Trimming removed 0 bases from V and 7 bases from J; junction bases left unmatched: 5. The sequencing input was peripheral blood. This sequence originates from a woman of 80 years or more with COVID-19, enrolled during active disease. The chain uses TRBV5-4 and TRBJ2-7, with TRBD2 matching 9 bases. CDR3 nucleotide sequence: TGTGCCAGCAGCTTGGATAGCGGGAGTGTGGAGCAGTACTTC. Protein: CASSLDSGSVEQYF.